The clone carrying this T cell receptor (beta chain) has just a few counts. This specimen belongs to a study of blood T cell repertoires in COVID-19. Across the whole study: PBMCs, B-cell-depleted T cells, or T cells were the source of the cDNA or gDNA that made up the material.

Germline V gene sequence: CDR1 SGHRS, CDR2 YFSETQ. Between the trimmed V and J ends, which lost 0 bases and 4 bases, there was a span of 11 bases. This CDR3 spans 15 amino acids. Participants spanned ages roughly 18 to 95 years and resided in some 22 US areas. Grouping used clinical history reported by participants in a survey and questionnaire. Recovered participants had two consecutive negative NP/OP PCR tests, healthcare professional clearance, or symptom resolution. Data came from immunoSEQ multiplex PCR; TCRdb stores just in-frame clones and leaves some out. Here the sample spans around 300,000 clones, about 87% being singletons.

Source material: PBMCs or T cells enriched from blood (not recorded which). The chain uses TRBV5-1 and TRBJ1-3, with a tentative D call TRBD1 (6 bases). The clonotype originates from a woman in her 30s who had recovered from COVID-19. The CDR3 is CASSLEQGSGNTIYF. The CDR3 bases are TGCGCCAGCAGCTTGGAACAGGGTTCGGGAAACACCATATATTTT.